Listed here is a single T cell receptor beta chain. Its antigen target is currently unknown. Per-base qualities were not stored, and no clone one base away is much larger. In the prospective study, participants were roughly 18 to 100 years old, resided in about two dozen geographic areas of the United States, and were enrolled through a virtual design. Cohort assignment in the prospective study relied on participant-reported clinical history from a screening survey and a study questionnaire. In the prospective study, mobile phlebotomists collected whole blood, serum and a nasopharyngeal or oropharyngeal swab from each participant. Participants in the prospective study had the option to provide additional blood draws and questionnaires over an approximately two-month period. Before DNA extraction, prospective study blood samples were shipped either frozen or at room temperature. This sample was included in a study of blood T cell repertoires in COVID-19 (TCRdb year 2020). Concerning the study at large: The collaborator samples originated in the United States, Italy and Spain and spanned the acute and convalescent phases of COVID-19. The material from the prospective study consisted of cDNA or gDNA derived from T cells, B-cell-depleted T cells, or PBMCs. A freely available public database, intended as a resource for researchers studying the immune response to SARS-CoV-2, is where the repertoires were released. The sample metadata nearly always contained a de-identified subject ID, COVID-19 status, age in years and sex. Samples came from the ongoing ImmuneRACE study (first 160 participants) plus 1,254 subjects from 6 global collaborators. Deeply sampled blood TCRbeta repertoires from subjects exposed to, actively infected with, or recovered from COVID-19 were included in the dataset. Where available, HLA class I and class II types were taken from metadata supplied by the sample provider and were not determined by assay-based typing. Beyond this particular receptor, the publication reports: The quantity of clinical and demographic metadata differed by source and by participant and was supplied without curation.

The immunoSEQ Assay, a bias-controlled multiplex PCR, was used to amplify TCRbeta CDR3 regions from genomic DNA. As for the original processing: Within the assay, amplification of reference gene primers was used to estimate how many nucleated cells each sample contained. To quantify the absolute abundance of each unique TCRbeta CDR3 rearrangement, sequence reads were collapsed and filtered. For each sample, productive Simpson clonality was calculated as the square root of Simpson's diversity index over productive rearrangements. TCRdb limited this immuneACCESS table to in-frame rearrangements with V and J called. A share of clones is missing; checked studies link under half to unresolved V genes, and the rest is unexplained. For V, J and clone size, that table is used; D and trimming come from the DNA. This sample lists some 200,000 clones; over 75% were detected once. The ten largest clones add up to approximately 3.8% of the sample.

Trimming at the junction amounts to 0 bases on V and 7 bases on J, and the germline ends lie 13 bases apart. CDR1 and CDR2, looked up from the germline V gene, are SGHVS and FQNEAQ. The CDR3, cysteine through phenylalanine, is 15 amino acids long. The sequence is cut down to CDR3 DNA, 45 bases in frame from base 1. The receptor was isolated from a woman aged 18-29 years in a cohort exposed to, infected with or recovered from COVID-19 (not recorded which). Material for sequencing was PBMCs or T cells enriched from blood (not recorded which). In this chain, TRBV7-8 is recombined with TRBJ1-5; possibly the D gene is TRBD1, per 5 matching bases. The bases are TGTGCCAGCAGCTTAGCGCGGCAGGGTAGACAGCCCCAGCATTTT. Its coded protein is CASSLARQGRQPQHF.